This TCR beta chain emerged from a study of glioma-infiltrating T cells (dated by TCRdb to 2016 to 2017). The study in broad terms: Low-grade gliomas were WHO grade II oligodendrogliomas or astrocytomas, and glioblastomas were WHO grade IV tumors sampled at initial rather than recurrent diagnosis. Glioma patients received dexamethasone for six or fewer days before surgery. The sequencing target for blood libraries was about 4- to 11-fold coverage of 950,000 to 1,000,000 peripheral T cells. Sequencing of TCR alpha- and beta-chain repertoires was performed on glioma tissue, on non-neoplastic brain tissue, and on matched peripheral blood mononuclear cells. Each tissue-infiltrating repertoire was compared with the same patient's peripheral blood repertoire to measure divergence between tissue and blood T-cell populations. The paired cohort was made up of three low-grade glioma patients, eight or nine primary glioblastoma patients and three non-glioma patients who contributed non-neoplastic brain tissue. Study-level results and caveats: VJ-independent divergence between tissue and blood was below expectation in non-neoplastic patients but above expectation in all gliomas, especially low-grade gliomas. Group comparisons were based on small numbers of patients: three non-neoplastic, three low-grade glioma and 7 to 9 glioblastoma patients. Very few CDR3 sequences were shared between tissue and blood, attributed to high CDR3 diversity and limited sampling. Patients with low tissue-blood divergence were marked by a signature set of shared blood CDR3 motifs, and that set was depleted in highly divergent patients.

The iRepertoire nested amplicon-rescue multiplex PCR (arm-PCR) platform was used to amplify TCR alpha and beta CDR3 regions from RNA. One-step reverse transcription and amplification used roughly 95-450 ng of tissue mRNA or PBMC total RNA as input. Following bead purification, Illumina adapters were added by a secondary multiplex PCR, and the libraries were gel-purified between 200 and 400 bp. Libraries carried internal 6-nucleotide barcodes used for demultiplexing. Sequencing of the libraries was done on an Illumina MiSeq using 2x220 or 2x250 nucleotide paired-end reads. From the authors' description of their analysis: Paired reads were merged using FLASH 1.2.11 and aligned with BWA-MEM to the GRCh37 human genome, and TRA and TRB reads were then extracted. V and J assignment used an IMGT-derived reference of cassette sequences and CDR3 motifs that included pseudogenes. Three-frame translation of reads was performed, and productive CDR3s were defined as those with a C...FGXG motif and no stop codons. Unique combinations of V-J cassette pair and CDR3 amino acid sequence were defined as clonotypes. Reads were filtered by Hamming distance, with the threshold set by the sequence error rate of each sample in mapped regions. TCRdb reran the public reads through fastp at Q25 and MiXCR, keeping productive beta chains. Entries are consolidated by CDR3 protein sequence, retaining the most common genes and DNA. The V and J calls shown here were made by TCRdb, not taken from the authors' results. The sample table contains more than 350,000 distinct CDR3 sequences; only one count was recorded for 41% of them. 12% of the sample is taken by the ten largest.

This clonotype was seen many times. No cognate antigen has been identified for it. No per-base quality is available; no much larger clone lies one base away. Surgical brain or tumor specimens were cryofrozen in liquid nitrogen immediately after resection, and peripheral blood cells were collected concurrently. The sequence was collected from a human donor with low-grade glioma or glioblastoma, undergoing nonglioma brain surgery, or in good health (not recorded which). Input material: glioma tissue, nonneoplastic brain tissue, or PBMCs (not recorded which).

The CDR3 has the sequence CSARDYRTGDGYTF. The DNA is TGCAGTGCTAGAGATTATAGGACAGGGGACGGCTACACCTTC. The V gene is TRBV20-1 and the J gene is TRBJ1-2, and 9 bases in between align with TRBD1. The CDR3 has 14 amino acids, counting the end cysteine and phenylalanine. Only the CDR3 DNA is retained, 42 bases long and in frame from the first base. Based on the germline V gene (reference sequence), the CDR1 and CDR2 sequences are DFQATT and SNEGSKA. Germline trimming amounts to 0 bases on V and 8 bases on J, with 7 as the count of junction bases outside the gene matches.